This TCR beta chain comes out of a study of CD8+ T cells in alopecia areata. Study at large: Twice daily, treated patients received 5 to 10 mg of oral tofacitinib.

Collection of lesional scalp punch biopsies and peripheral blood was performed in alopecia areata patients. It was cDNA, reverse transcribed from extracted RNA, that served as the sequencing template. This table comes from immunoSEQ multiplex PCR, and its TCRdb copy is limited to in-frame clones, with some not included. Of 200,000 to 250,000 clones listed, 50% to 65% are singletons. V was clipped by 0 bases and J by 0 bases, with 10 bases between them. Germline assignment: CDR1 SGHRS and CDR2 YFSETQ. The CDR3 is 16 residues long. Turning to this clone: Its antigen is not identified.

General study findings and limits: In scalp samples, resident alphabeta T cells of normal skin are also sequenced.

The material was CD4+ T cells sorted from blood, obtained at week 0. J is TRBJ2-1 and V is TRBV5-1; D is perhaps TRBD1 (6 bases). This clonotype was sampled from a human donor with alopecia areata. CDR3 amino acids: CASSLDRASSYNEQFF. The CDR3 bases are TGCGCCAGCAGCTTGGACAGGGCCAGCTCCTACAATGAGCAGTTCTTC.